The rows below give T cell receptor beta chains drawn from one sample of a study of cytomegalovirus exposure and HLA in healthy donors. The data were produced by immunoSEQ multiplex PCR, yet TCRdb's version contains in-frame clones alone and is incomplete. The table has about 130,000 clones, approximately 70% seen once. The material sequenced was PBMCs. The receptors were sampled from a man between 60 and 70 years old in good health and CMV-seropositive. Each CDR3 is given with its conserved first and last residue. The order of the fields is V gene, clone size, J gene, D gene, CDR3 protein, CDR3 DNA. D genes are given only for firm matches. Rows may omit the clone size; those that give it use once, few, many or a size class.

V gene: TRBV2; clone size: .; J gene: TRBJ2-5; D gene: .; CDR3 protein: CASRGTWLEETQYF; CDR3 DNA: TGTGCCAGCAGAGGGACATGGTTAGAAGAGACCCAGTACTTC
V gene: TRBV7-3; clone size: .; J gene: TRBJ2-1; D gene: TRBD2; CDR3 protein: CASSAMSGGNEQFF; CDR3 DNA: TGTGCCAGCAGCGCTATGTCGGGGGGAAATGAGCAGTTCTTC
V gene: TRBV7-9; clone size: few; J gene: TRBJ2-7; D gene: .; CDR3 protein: CASSQRGEQYF; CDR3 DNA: TGTGCCAGCAGCCAACGCGGAGAGCAGTACTTC
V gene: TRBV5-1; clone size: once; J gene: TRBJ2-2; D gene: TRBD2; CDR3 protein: CASSFATSGGAFSSDSGELFF; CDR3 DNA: TGCGCCAGCAGCTTCGCGACTAGCGGGGGGGCGTTTTCTTCTGATAGCGGGGAGCTGTTTTTT
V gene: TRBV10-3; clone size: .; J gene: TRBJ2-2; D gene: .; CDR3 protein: CAISAAGETGELFF; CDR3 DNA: TGTGCCATCAGTGCGGCAGGGGAAACCGGGGAGCTGTTTTTT
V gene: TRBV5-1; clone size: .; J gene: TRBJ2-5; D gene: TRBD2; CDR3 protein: CASSLGTPGGTQYF; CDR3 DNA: TGCGCCAGCAGCTTGGGGACTCCGGGGGGGACCCAGTACTTC
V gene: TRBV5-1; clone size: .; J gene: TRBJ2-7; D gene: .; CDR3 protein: CASRDFRALSYEQYF; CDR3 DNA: TGCGCCAGCAGGGATTTCAGGGCACTTTCCTACGAGCAGTACTTC
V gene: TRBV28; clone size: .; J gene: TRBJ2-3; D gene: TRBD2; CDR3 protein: CAWGVAGGTDTQYF; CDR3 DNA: TGTGCTTGGGGGGTAGCGGGGGGCACAGATACGCAGTATTTT
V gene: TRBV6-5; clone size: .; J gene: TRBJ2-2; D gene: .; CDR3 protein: CASSYSRRNTGELFF; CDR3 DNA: TGTGCCAGCAGTTACTCCAGAAGGAACACCGGGGAGCTGTTTTTT
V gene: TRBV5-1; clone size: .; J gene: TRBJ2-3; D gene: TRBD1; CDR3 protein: CASSGLTGGPDTQYF; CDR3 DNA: TGCGCCAGCAGCGGGCTGACAGGGGGCCCAGATACGCAGTATTTT
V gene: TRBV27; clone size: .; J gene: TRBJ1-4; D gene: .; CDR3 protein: CASSFLGSGEKLFF; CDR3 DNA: TGTGCCAGCAGTTTTCTGGGGAGTGGTGAAAAGCTGTTTTTT
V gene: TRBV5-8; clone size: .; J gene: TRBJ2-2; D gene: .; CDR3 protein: CASSLVSPGELFF; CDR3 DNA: TGTGCCAGCAGCTTGGTCTCCCCCGGGGAGCTGTTTTTT
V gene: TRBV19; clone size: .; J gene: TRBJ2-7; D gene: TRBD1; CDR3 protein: CASSGSTGGYEQYF; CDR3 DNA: TGTGCCAGTAGTGGATCGACAGGGGGCTACGAGCAGTACTTC
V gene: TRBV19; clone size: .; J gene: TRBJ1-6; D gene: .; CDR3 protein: CASSSDGTSEPGEYNSPLHF; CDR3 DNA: TGTGCCAGTAGTTCGGATGGGACATCCGAACCCGGGGAGTATAATTCACCCCTCCACTTT
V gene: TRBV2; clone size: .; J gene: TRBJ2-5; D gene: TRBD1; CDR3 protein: CASTPGRQGPRQETQYF; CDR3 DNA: TGTGCCAGCACCCCGGGACGACAGGGGCCCCGTCAAGAGACCCAGTACTTC
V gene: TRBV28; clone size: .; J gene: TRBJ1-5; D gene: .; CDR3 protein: CASASPRDTWAQPQHF; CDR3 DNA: TGTGCCAGCGCATCGCCCCGGGACACCTGGGCTCAGCCCCAGCATTTT
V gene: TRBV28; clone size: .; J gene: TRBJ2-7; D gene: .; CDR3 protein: CASSELDIEGYEQYF; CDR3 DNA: TGTGCCAGCAGTGAACTAGACATTGAGGGATACGAGCAGTACTTC
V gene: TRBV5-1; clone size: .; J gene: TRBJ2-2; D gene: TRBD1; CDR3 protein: CASSFSGQGANTGELFF; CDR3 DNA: TGCGCCAGCAGCTTTTCCGGACAGGGGGCGAACACCGGGGAGCTGTTTTTT
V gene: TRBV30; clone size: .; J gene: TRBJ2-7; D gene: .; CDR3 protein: CAWIGTYEQYF; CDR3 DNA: TGTGCCTGGATTGGTACATACGAGCAGTACTTC
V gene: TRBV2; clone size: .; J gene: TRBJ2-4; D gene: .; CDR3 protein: CARGGAGAKNIQYF; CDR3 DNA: TGTGCCCGAGGGGGAGCTGGGGCCAAAAACATTCAGTACTTC